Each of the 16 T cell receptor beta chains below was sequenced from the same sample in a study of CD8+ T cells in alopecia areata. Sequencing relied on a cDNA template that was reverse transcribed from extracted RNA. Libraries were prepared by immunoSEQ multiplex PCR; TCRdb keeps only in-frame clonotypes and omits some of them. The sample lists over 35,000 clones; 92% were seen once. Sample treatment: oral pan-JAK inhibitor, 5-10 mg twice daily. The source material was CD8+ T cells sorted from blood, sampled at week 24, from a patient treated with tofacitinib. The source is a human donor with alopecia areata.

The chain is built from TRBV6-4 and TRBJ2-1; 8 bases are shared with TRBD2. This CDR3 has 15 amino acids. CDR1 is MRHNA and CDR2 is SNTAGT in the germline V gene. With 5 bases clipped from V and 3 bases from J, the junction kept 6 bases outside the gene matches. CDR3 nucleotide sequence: TGTGCCAGCAGTTTTGGTAGCGGGGTCTACAATGAGCAGTTCTTC. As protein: CASSFGSGVYNEQFF.

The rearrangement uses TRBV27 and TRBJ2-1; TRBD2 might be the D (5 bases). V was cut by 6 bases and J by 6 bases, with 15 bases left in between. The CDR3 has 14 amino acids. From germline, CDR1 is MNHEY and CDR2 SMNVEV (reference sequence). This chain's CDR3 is CASSASGLSNEQFF. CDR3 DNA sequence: TGTGCCAGCAGCGCAAGCGGACTGAGCAATGAGCAGTTCTTC.

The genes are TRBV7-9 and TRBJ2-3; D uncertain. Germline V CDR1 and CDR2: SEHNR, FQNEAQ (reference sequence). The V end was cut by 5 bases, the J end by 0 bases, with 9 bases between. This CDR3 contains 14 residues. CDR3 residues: CASSLSRSTDTQYF. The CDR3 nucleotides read TGTGCCAGCAGCCTCAGTCGGAGCACAGATACGCAGTATTTT.

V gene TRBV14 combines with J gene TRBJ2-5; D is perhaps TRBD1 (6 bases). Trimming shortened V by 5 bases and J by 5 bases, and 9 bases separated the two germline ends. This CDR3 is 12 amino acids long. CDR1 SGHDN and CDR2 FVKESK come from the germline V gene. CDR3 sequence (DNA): TGTGCCAGCAGCTGGGGGCTGGAGACCCAGTACTTC. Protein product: CASSWGLETQYF.

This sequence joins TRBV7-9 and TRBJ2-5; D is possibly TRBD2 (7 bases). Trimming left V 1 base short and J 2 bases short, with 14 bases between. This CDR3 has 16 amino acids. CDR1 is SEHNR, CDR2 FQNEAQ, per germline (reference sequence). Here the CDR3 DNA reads TGTGCCAGCAGCTTAGTTCGCGGGGGCAAACAAGAGACCCAGTACTTC. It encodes CASSLVRGGKQETQYF. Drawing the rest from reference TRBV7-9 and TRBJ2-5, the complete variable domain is DTGVSQNPRHKITKRGQNVTFRCDPISEHNRLYWYRQTLGQGPEFLTYFQNEAQLEKSRLLSDRFSAERPKGSFSTLEIQRTEQGDSAMYLCASSLVRGGKQETQYFGPGTRLLVL.

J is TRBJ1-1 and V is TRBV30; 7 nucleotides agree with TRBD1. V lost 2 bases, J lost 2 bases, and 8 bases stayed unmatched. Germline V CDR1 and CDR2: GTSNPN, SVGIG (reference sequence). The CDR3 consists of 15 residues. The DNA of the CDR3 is TGTGCCTGGAGTCTTTGGCAGGGGGAAAACACTGAAGCTTTCTTT. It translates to CAWSLWQGENTEAFF. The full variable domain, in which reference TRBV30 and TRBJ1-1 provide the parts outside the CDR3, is SQTIHQWPATLVQPVGSPLSLECTVEGTSNPNLYWYRQAAGRGLQLLFYSVGIGQISSEVPQNLSASRPQDRQFILSSKKLLLSDSGFYLCAWSLWQGENTEAFFGQGTRLTVV.

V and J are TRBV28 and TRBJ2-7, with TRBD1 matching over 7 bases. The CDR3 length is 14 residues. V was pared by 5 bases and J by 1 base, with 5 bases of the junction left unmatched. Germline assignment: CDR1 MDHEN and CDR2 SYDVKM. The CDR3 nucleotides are TGTGCCAGCAGTAAGACAGGGTTTTCCTACGAGCAGTACTTC. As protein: CASSKTGFSYEQYF.

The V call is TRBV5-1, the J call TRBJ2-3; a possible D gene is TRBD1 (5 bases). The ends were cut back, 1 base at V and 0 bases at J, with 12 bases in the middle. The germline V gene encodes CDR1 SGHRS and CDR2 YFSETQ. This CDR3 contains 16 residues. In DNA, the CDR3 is TGCGCCAGCAGCTTGTACCCAGGGCGGAGCACAGATACGCAGTATTTT. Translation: CASSLYPGRSTDTQYF.

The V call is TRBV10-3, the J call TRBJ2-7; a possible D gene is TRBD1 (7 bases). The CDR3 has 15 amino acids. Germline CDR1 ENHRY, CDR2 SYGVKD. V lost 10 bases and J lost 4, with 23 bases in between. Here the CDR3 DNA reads TGTGCCACTGGGGGGACCGGGACAGACCATTACGAGCAGTACTTC. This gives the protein CATGGTGTDHYEQYF.

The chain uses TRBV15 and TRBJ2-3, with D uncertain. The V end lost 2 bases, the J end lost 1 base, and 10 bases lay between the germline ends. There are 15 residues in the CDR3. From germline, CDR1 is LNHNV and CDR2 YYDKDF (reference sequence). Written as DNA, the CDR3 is TGTGCCACCAGCAGAATAAACAGTCGCACAGATACGCAGTATTTT. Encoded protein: CATSRINSRTDTQYF.

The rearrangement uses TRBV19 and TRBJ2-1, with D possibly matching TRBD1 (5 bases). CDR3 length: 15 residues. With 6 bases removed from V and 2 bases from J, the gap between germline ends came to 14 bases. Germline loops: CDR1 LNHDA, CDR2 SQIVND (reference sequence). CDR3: CASSPTAAPYNEQFF. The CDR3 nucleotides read TGTGCCAGTAGCCCGACAGCAGCGCCCTACAATGAGCAGTTCTTC.

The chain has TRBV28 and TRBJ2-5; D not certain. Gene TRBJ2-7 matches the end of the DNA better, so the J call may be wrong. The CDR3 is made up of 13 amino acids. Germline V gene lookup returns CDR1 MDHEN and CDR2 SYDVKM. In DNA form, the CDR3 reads TGTGCCAGCAGGCCCCCGACCTTTTACGAGCAGTACTTC. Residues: CASRPPTFYEQYF.

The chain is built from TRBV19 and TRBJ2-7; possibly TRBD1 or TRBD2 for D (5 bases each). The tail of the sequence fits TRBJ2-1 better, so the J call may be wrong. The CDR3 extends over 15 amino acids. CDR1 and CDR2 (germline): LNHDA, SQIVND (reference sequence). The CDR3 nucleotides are TGTGCCAGTAGTTACGGGGACCACCTCTACAATGAGCAGTTCTTC. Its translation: CASSYGDHLYNEQFF.

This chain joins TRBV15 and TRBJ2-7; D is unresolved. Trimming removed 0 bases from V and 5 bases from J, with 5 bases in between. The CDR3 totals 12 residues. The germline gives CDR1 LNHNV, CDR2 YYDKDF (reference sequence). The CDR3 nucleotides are TGTGCCACCAGCAGAGATCGGAACGAGCAGTACTTC. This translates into CATSRDRNEQYF.

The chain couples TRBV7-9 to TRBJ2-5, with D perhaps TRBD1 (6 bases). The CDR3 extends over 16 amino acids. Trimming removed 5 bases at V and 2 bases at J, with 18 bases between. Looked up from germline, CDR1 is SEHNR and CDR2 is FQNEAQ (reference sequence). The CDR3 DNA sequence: TGTGCCAGCAGCCCCACAGGGAGAATAAGGCAAGAGACCCAGTACTTC. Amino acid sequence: CASSPTGRIRQETQYF.

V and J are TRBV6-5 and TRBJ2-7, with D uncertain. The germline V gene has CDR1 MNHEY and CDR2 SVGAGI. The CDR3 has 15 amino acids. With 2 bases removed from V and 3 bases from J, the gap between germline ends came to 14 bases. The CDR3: CASSYHQALYYEQYF. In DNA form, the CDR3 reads TGTGCCAGCAGTTACCACCAGGCCCTATACTACGAGCAGTACTTC.